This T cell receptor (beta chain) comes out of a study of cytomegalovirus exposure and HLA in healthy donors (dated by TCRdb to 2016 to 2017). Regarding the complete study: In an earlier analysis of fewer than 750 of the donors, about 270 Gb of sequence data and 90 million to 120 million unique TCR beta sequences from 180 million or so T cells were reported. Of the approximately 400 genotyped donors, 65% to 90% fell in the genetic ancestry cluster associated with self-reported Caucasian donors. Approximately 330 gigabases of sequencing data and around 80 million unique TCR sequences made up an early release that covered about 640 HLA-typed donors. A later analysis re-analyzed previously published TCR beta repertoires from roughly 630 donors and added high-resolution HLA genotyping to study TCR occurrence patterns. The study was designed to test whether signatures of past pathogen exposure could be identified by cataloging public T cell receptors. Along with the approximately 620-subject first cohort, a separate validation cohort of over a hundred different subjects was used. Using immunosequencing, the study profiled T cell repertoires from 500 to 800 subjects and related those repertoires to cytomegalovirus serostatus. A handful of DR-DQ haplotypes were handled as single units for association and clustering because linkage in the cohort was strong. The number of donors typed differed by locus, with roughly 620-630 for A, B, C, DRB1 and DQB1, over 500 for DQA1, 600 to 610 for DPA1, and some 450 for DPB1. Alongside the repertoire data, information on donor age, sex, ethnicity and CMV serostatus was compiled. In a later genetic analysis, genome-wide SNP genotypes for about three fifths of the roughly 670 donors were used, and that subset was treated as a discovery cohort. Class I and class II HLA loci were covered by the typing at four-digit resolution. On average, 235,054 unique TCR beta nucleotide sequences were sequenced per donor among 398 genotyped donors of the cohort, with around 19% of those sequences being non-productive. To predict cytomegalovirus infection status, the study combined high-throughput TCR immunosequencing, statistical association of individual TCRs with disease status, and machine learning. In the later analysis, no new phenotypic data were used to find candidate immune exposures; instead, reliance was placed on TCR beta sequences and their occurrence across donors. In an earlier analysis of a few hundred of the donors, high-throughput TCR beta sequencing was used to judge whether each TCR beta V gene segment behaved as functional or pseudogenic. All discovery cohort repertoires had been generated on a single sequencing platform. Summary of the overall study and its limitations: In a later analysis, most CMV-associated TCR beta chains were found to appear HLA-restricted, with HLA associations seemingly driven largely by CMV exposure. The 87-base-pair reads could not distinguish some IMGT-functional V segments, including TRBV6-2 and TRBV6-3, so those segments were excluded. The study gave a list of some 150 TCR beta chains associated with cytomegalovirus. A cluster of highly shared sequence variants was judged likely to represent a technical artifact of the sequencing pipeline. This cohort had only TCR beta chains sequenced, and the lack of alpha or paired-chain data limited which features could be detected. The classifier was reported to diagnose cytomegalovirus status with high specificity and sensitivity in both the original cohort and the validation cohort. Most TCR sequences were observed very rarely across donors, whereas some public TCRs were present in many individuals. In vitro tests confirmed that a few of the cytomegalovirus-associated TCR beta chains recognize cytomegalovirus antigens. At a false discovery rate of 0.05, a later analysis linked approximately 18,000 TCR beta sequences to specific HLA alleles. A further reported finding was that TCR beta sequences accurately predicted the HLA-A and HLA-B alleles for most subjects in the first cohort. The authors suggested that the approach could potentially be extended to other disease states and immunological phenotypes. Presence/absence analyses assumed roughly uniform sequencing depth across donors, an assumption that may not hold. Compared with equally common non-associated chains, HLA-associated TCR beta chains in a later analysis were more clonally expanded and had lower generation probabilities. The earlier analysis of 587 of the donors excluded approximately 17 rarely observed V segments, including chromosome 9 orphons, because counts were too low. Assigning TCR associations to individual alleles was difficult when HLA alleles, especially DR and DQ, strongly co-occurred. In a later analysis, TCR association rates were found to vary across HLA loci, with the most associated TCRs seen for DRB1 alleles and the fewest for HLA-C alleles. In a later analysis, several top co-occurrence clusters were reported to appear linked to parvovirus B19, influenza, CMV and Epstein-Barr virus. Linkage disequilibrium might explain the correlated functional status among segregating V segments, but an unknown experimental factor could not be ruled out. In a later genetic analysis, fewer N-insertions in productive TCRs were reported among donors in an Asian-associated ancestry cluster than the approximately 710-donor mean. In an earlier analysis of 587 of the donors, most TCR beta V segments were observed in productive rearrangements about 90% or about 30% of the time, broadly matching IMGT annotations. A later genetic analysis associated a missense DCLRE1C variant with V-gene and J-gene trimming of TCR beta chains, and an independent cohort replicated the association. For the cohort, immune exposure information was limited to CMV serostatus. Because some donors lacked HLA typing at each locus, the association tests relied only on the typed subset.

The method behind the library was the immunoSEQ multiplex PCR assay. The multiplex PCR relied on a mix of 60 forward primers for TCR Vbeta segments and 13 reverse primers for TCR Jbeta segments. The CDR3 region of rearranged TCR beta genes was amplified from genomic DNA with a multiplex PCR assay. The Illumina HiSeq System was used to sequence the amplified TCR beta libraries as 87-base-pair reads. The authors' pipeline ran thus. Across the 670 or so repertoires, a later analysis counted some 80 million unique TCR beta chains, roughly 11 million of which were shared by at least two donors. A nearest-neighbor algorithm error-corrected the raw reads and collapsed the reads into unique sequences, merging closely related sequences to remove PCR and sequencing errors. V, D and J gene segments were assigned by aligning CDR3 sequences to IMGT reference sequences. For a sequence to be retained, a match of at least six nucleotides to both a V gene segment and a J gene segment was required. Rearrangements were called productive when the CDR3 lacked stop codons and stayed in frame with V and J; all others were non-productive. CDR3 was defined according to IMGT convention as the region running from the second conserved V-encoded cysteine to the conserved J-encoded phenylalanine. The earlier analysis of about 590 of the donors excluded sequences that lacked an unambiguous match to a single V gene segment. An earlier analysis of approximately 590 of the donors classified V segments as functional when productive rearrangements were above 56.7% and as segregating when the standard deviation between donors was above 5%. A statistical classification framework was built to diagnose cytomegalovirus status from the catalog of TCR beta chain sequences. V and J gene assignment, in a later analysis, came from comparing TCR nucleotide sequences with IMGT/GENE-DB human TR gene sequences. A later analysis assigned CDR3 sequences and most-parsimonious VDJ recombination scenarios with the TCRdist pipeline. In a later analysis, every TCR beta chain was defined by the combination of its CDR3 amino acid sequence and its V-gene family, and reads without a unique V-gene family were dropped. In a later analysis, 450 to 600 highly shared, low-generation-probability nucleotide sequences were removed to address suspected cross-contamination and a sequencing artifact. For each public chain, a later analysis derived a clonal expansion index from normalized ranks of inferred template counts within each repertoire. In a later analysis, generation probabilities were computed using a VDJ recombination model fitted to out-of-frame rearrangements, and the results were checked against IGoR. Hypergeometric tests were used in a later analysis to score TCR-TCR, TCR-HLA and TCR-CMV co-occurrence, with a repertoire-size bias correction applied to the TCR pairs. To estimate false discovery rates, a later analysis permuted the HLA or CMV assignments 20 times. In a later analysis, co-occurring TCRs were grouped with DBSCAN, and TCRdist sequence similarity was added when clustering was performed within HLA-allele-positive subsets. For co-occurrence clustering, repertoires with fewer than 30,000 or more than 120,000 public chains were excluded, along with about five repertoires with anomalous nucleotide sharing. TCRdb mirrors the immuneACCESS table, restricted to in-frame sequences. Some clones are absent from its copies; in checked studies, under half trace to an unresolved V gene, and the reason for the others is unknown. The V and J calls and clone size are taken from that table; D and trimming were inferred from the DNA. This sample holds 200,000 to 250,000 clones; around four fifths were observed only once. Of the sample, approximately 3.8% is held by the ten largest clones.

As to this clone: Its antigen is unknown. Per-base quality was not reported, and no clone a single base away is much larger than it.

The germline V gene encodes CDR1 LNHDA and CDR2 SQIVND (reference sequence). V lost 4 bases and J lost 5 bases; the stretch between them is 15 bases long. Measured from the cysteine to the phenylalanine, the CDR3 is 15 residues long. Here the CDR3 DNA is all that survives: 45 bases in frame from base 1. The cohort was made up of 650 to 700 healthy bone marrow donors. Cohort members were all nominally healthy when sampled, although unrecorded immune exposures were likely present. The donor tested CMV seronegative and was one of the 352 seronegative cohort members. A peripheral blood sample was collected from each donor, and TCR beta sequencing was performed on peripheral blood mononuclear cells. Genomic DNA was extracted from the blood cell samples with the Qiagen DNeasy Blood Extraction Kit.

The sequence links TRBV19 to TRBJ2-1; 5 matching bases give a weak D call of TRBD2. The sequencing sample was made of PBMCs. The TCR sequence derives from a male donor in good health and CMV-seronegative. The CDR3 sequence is CASSTVPGSHNEQFF. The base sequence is TGTGCCAGTAGTACTGTTCCTGGGAGCCACAATGAGCAGTTCTTC. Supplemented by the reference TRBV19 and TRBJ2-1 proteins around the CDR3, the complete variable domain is DGGITQSPKYLFRKEGQNVTLSCEQNLNHDAMYWYRQDPGQGLRLIYYSQIVNDFQKGDIAEGYSVSREKKESFPLTVTSAQKNPTAFYLCASSTVPGSHNEQFFGPGTRLTVL.